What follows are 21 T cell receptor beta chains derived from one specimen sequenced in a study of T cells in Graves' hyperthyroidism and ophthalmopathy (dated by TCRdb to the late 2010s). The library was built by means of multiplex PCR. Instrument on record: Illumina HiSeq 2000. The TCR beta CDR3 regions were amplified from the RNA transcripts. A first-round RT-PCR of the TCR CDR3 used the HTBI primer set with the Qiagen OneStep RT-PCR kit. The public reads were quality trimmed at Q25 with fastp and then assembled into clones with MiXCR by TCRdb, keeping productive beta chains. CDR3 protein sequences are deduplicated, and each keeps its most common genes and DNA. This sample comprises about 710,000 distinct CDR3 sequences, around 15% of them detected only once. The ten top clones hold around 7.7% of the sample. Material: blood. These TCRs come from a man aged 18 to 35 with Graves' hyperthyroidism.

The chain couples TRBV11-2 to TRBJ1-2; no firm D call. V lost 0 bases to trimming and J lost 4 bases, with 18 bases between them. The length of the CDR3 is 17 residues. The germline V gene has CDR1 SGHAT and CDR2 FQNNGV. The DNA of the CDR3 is TGTGCCAGCAGCTTAGATCTAGCGAGCCAGAGGACCTATGGCTACACCTTC. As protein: CASSLDLASQRTYGYTF.

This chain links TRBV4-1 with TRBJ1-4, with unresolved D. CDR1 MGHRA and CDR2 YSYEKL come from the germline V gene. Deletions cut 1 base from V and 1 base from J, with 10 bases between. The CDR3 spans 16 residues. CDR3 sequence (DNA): TGCGCCAGCAGCCAAGGACTTAGGTTAACTAATGAAAAACTGTTTTTT. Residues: CASSQGLRLTNEKLFF.

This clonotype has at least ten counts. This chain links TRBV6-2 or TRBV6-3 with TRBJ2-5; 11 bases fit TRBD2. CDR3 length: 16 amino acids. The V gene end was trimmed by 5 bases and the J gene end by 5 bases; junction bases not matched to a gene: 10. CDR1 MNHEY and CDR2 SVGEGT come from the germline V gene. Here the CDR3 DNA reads TGTGCCAGCAGTACCCGACTAGCGGGAACGGTTGAGACCCAGTACTTC. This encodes CASSTRLAGTVETQYF.

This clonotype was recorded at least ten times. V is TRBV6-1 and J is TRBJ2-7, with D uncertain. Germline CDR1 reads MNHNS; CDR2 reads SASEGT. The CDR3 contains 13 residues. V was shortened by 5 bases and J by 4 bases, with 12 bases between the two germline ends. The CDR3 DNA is TGTGCCAGCAGTTATTCCGAGATATACGAGCAGTACTTC. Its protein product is CASSYSEIYEQYF.

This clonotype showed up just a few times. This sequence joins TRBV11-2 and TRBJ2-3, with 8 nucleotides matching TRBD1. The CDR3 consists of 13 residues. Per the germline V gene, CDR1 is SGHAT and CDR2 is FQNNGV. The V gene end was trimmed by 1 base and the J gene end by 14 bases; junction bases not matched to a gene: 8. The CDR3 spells CASSLAKGQAGYF. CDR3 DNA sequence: TGTGCCAGCAGCTTAGCGAAGGGACAGGCCGGGTATTTT.

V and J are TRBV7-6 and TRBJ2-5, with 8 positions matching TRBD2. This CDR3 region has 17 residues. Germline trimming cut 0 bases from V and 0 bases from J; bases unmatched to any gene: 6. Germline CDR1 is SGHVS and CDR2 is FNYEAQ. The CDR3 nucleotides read TGTGCCAGCAGCTTAGCCCGGTCTAGCGGGTACCAAGAGACCCAGTACTTC. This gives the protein CASSLARSSGYQETQYF.

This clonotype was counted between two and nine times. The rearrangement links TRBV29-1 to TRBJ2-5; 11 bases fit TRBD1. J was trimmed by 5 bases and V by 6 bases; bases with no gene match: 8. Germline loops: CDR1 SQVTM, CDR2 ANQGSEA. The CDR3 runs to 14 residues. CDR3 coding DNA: TGCAGCGTGGGGTTAAGGACAGGGGGCGAGACCCAGTACTTC. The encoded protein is CSVGLRTGGETQYF.

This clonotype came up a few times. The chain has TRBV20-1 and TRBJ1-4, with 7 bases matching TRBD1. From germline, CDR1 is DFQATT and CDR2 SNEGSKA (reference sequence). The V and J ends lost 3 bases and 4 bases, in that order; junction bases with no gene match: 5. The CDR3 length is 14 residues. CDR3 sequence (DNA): TGCAGTGCTAGGGGTGACAGGGATAATGAAAAACTGTTTTTT. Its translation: CSARGDRDNEKLFF.

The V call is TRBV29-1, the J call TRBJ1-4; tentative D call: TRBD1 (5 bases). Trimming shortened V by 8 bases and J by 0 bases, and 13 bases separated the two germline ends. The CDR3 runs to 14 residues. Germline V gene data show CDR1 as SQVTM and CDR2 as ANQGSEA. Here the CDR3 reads CSFRGGATNEKLFF. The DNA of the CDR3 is TGCAGCTTCCGGGGGGGAGCAACTAATGAAAAACTGTTTTTT.

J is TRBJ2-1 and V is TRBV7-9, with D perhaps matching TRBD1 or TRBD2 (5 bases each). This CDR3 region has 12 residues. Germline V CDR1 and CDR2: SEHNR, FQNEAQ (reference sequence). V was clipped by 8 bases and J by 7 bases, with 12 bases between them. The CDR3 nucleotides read TGTGCCAGCTCGGGTGGGACGAATGAGCAGTTCTTC. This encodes CASSGGTNEQFF.

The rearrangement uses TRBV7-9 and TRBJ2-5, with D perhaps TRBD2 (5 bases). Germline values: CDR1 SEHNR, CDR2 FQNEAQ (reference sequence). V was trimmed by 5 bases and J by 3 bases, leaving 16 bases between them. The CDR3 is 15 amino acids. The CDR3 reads CASSAPGVQKETQYF. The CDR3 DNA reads TGTGCCAGCAGCGCCCCCGGGGTCCAGAAAGAGACCCAGTACTTC.

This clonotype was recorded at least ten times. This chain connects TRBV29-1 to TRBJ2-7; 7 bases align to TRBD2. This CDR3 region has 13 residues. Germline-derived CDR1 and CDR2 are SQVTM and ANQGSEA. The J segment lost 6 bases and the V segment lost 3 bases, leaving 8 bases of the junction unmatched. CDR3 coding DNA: TGCAGCGTTGACGGCCAGGGCGGGGGCGAGCAGTACTTC. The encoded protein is CSVDGQGGGEQYF.

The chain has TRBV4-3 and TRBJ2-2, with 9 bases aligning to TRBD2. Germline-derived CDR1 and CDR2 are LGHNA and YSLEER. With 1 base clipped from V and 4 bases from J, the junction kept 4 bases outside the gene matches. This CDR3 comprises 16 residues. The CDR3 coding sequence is TGCGCCAGCAGCCAAGGTCTTAGCGGGAGCACCGGGGAGCTGTTTTTT. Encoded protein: CASSQGLSGSTGELFF.

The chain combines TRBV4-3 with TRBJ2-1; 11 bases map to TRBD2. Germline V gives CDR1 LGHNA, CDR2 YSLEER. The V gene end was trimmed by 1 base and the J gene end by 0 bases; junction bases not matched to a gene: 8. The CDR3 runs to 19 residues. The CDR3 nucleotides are TGCGCCAGCAGCCAAGCCGGGACTAGCGGCTTAAGCTCCTACAATGAGCAGTTCTTC. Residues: CASSQAGTSGLSSYNEQFF.

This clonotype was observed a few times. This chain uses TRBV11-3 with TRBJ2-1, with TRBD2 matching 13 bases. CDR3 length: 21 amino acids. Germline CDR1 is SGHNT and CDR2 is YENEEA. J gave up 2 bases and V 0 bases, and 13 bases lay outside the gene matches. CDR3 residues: CASSLEAPGLAGRSPYNEQFF. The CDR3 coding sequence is TGTGCCAGCAGCTTAGAAGCCCCGGGACTAGCGGGAAGGAGTCCCTACAATGAGCAGTTCTTC.

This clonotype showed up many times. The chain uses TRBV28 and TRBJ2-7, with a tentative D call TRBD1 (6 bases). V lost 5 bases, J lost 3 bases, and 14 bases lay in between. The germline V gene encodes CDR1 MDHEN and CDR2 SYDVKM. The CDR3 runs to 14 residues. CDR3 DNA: TGTGCCAGCAGTCTGGGATCGGACAGCTACGAGCAGTACTTC. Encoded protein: CASSLGSDSYEQYF.

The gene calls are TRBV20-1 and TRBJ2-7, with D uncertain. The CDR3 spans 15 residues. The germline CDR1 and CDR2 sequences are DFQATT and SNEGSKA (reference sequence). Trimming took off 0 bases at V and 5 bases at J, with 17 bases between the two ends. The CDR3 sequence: CSARDLNKGTHEQYF. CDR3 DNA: TGCAGTGCTAGAGATTTGAATAAGGGTACCCACGAGCAGTACTTC.

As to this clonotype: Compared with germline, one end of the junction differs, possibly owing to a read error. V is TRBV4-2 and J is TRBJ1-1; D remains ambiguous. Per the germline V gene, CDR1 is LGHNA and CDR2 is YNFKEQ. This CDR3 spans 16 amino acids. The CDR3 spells CASSQDLQARYTEAFF. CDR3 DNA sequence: TGTGCTAGCAGCCAAGATCTCCAGGCGAGATACACTGAAGCTTTCTTT.

This CDR3 reads CSVTGGGTGELFF. For the CDR3, the DNA is TGCAGCGTGACAGGCGGCGGGACCGGGGAGCTGTTTTTT. The genes are TRBV29-1 and TRBJ2-2; D may be TRBD1 (6 bases). Germline lookup yields CDR1 SQVTM and CDR2 ANQGSEA. With 6 bases removed from V and 5 bases from J, the gap between germline ends came to 13 bases. There are 13 residues in the CDR3.

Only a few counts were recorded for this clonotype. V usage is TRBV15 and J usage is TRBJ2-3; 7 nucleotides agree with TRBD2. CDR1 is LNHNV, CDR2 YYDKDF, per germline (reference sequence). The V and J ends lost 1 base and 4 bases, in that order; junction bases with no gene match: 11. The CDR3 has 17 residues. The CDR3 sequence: CATSRGLGGPGADTQYF. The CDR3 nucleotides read TGTGCCACCAGCAGAGGTCTGGGAGGGCCTGGTGCAGATACGCAGTATTTT.

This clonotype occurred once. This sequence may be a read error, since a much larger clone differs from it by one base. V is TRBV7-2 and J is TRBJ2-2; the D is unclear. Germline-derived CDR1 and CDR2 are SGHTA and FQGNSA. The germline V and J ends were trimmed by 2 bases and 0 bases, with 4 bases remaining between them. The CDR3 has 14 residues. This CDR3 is CASSLMANTGELFF. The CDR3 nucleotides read TGTGCCAGCAGCTTAATGGCGAACACCGGGGAGCTGTTTTTT. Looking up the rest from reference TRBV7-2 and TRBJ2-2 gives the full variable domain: GAGVSQSPSNKVTEKGKDVELRCDPISGHTALYWYRQSLGQGLEFLIYFQGNSAPDKSGLPSDRFSAERTGGSVSTLTIQRTQQEDSAVYLCASSLMANTGELFFGEGSRLTVL.